These 27 T cell receptor beta chains came from one sample sequenced in a study of T cell responses to AZD1222 COVID-19 vaccine. Some clones are missing from TCRdb's copy, which holds only in-frame ones; the method was immunoSEQ multiplex PCR. The profile covers around 100,000 clones, with about nine tenths appearing a single time and about 1.5% taken by the ten largest. The sample consisted of peripheral blood, taken on day 0 of AZD1222 vaccination. All receptors derive from an adult in good health.

The chain combines TRBV11-3 with TRBJ2-7; D may correspond to TRBD1 or TRBD2 (5 bases each). CDR1 is SGHNT, CDR2 YENEEA, per germline. Trimming removed 5 bases from V and 6 bases from J, with 14 bases in between. CDR3 length: 13 residues. The CDR3 sequence is CASSPASGREQYF. The DNA for the CDR3 is TGTGCCAGCAGCCCCGCGTCGGGGCGCGAGCAGTACTTC. The variable domain in full, completed from reference TRBV11-3 and TRBJ2-7, reads EAGVVQSPRYKIIEKKQPVAFWCNPISGHNTLYWYLQNLGQGPELLIRYENEEAVDDSQLPKDRFSAERLKGVDSTLKIQPAELGDSAVYLCASSPASGREQYFGPGTRLTVT.

The CDR3 region has the DNA TGTGCCAGCAGGGCGTTACAAGAGACCCAGTACTTC. It yields the protein CASRALQETQYF. The rearrangement links TRBV28 to TRBJ2-5; D call uncertain. V dropped 6 bases and J dropped 2 bases, with 7 bases sitting between them. The CDR3 covers 12 residues. Germline loops: CDR1 MDHEN, CDR2 SYDVKM.

The chain combines TRBV28 with TRBJ2-7, with TRBD2 matching over 7 bases. CDR1 MDHEN and CDR2 SYDVKM come from the germline V gene. Unmatched junction bases numbered 12, after V lost 2 bases and J lost 5 bases. This CDR3 is built from 16 residues. CDR3 residues: CASSLMVTRGEDEQYF. CDR3 nucleotide sequence: TGTGCCAGCAGTTTAATGGTTACTCGGGGGGAGGACGAGCAGTACTTC.

The chain has TRBV5-6 and TRBJ2-3; 8 bases map to TRBD2. CDR3 length: 18 amino acids. CDR1 is SGHDT and CDR2 is YYEEEE in the germline V gene. The V and J ends lost 0 bases and 2 bases, in that order; junction bases with no gene match: 11. CDR3 protein: CASSLGPPTSGFTDTQYF. As DNA, the CDR3 is TGTGCCAGCAGCTTGGGGCCCCCCACTAGCGGCTTCACAGATACGCAGTATTTT.

V gene TRBV3-1 (or the pseudogene TRBV3-2) combines with J gene TRBJ1-6; D ambiguous. V lost 2 bases, J lost 7 bases, and 9 bases lay in between. Germline V CDR1 and CDR2: LGHDT, YNNKEL (reference sequence). The CDR3 length is 14 residues. CDR3 DNA: TGTGCCAGCAGCCAAAAACAGCTGAATTCACCCCTCCACTTT. Amino acids: CASSQKQLNSPLHF.

The chain has TRBV2 and TRBJ1-4, with D perhaps matching TRBD1 (6 bases). Trimming removed 8 bases from V and 8 bases from J, with 12 bases in between. CDR3 length equals 12 residues. Looked up from germline, CDR1 is SNHLY and CDR2 is FYNNEI. In DNA form, the CDR3 reads TGTGCCAGCTCTCAAGGGGGGGAAAAACTGTTTTTT. Its translation is CASSQGGEKLFF.

This clone was seen once. This chain uses TRBV7-9 with TRBJ2-2; D call uncertain. The CDR3 totals 17 residues. Per germline, CDR1 SEHNR and CDR2 FQNEAQ (reference sequence). V lost 2 bases to trimming and J lost 0 bases, with 13 bases between them. CDR3 region: CASSLTPDTTNTGELFF. The CDR3 coding sequence is TGTGCCAGCAGCTTAACCCCCGACACCACGAACACCGGGGAGCTGTTTTTT.

This chain uses TRBV19 with TRBJ2-1; D call uncertain. The germline gives CDR1 LNHDA, CDR2 SQIVND (reference sequence). Trimming pared 3 bases from V and 10 bases from J, leaving 7 bases between. The CDR3 totals 11 residues. DNA for the CDR3: TGTGCCAGTAGTATTTCGACCGAGCAGTTCTTC. Protein product: CASSISTEQFF.

In this sample, this clone turned up once. At one end the junction does not follow the germline gene, possibly because of a read error. The chain couples TRBV15 to TRBJ1-2; D is ambiguous. The CDR3 spans 14 residues. CDR1 and CDR2 (germline): LNHNV, YYDKDF (reference sequence). The CDR3 bases are TGTGCCACCAGCAGAGATCAACCCTCAGCGGGCCCAAGGTTC. This encodes CATSRDQPSAGPRF.

The V call is TRBV28, the J call TRBJ1-6; D gene uncertain. Germline CDR1 MDHEN, CDR2 SYDVKM. The CDR3 covers 14 residues. Trimming removed 1 base from V and 10 bases from J, with 11 bases in between. The CDR3 region is CASSLSLRFSPLHF. CDR3 coding DNA: TGTGCCAGCAGTTTATCCCTACGCTTCTCACCCCTCCACTTT. Supplemented by reference TRBV28 and TRBJ1-6, the full variable domain reads DVKVTQSSRYLVKRTGEKVFLECVQDMDHENMFWYRQDPGLGLRLIYFSYDVKMKEKGDIPEGYSVSREKKERFSLILESASTNQTSMYLCASSLSLRFSPLHFGNGTRLTVT.

The genes are TRBV28 and TRBJ2-5, with a weak D call TRBD1 (5 bases). With 6 bases removed from V and 2 bases from J, the gap between germline ends came to 19 bases. CDR1 is MDHEN and CDR2 is SYDVKM in the germline V gene. This CDR3 comprises 16 residues. CDR3 sequence reads: CASSALLSQVQETQYF. CDR3 coding DNA: TGTGCCAGCAGCGCTCTACTGTCACAGGTTCAAGAGACCCAGTACTTC.

The rearrangement links TRBV27 to TRBJ2-1, with D possibly matching TRBD2 (5 bases). The CDR3 is 16 residues long. The germline V gene encodes CDR1 MNHEY and CDR2 SMNVEV (reference sequence). V was clipped by 3 bases and J by 8 bases, with 20 bases between them. The chain's CDR3 is CASSLGFGLRGDEQFF. Written as DNA, the CDR3 is TGTGCCAGCAGTTTGGGCTTCGGACTCCGTGGCGATGAGCAGTTCTTC.

The rearrangement uses TRBV5-5 and TRBJ2-2; D might be TRBD1 (6 bases). Germline loops: CDR1 SGHKS, CDR2 YYEKEE (reference sequence). The CDR3 length is 14 residues. Trimming stripped 4 bases from V and 6 bases from J, with 13 bases between. CDR3 amino acids: CASSAPTGSGELFF. In DNA form, the CDR3 reads TGTGCCAGCAGCGCCCCAACAGGGTCCGGGGAGCTGTTTTTT.

The J gene is TRBJ2-7, the V gene TRBV11-2, with D unresolved. The CDR3 totals 14 residues. Germline CDR1 is SGHAT and CDR2 is FQNNGV. V lost 4 bases, J lost 0 bases, and 10 bases lay in between. The DNA for the CDR3 is TGTGCCAGCAGCTCTTACACTTTCTCCTACGAGCAGTACTTC. Its translation is CASSSYTFSYEQYF.

The chain uses TRBV4-1 and TRBJ2-2, with D perhaps matching TRBD1 or TRBD2 (5 bases each). Per the germline V gene, CDR1 is MGHRA and CDR2 is YSYEKL. This CDR3 has 14 amino acids. V was trimmed by 3 bases and J by 5 bases, leaving 10 bases between them. Here the CDR3 reads CASSQGRGTGELFF. In DNA, the CDR3 is TGCGCCAGCAGCCAGGGACGGGGAACCGGGGAGCTGTTTTTT.

The chain combines TRBV3-1 (or the pseudogene TRBV3-2) with TRBJ2-7; 8 nucleotides agree with TRBD2. After removal of 4 bases from V and 2 bases from J, the junction contained 4 bases not matched to a gene. This CDR3 is 14 amino acids long. CDR1 LGHDT and CDR2 YNNKEL come from the germline V gene (reference sequence). The CDR3 spells CASSPKGLAYEQYF. For the CDR3, the DNA is TGTGCCAGCAGCCCAAAGGGACTAGCCTACGAGCAGTACTTC.

The rearrangement joins TRBV6-5 to TRBJ1-1; D ambiguous. V lost 2 bases and J 4 bases, leaving 8 bases between the germline ends. The CDR3 spans 13 residues. From germline, CDR1 is MNHEY and CDR2 SVGAGI. The CDR3 reads CASSYAEGTEAFF. The CDR3 bases are TGTGCCAGCAGTTACGCCGAGGGCACTGAAGCTTTCTTT.

J is TRBJ1-5 and V is TRBV2; the match to TRBD1 covers 7 bases. The V gene's germline CDR1 is SNHLY and CDR2 FYNNEI. The CDR3 length is 17 residues. With V trimmed by 4 bases and J by 0 bases, 9 bases remained unmatched. CDR3 nucleotides: TGTGCCAGCAGTGTTCGGGCAGGGGGGTATAGCAATCAGCCCCAGCATTTT. Protein product: CASSVRAGGYSNQPQHF. Using reference TRBV2 and TRBJ1-5 for the parts outside the CDR3, the full variable domain is EPEVTQTPSHQVTQMGQEVILRCVPISNHLYFYWYRQILGQKVEFLVSFYNNEISEKSEIFDDQFSVERPDGSNFTLKIRSTKLEDSAMYFCASSVRAGGYSNQPQHFGDGTRLSIL.

This clone came up a few times. The chain combines TRBV9 with TRBJ1-2; D is unresolved. V lost 3 bases and J lost 7, with 16 bases in between. Germline V gene data show CDR1 as SGDLS and CDR2 as YYNGEE. This CDR3 is 14 amino acids long. The CDR3 reads CASSAGGETSGYTF. The DNA for the CDR3 is TGTGCCAGCAGCGCCGGTGGGGAGACTAGTGGCTACACCTTC.

The chain links TRBV30 to TRBJ2-1; possible D gene TRBD2, 6 bases. Germline CDR1 is GTSNPN and CDR2 is SVGIG (reference sequence). The length of the CDR3 is 13 residues. The germline V and J ends were trimmed by 8 bases and 8 bases, with 19 bases remaining between them. The CDR3 nucleotides read TGTGCCGGAGACCGGGAGTATAGCGATGAGCAGTTCTTC. This encodes CAGDREYSDEQFF. The full variable domain, in which reference TRBV30 and TRBJ2-1 provide the parts outside the CDR3, is SQTIHQWPATLVQPVGSPLSLECTVEGTSNPNLYWYRQAAGRGLQLLFYSVGIGQISSEVPQNLSASRPQDRQFILSSKKLLLSDSGFYLCAGDREYSDEQFFGPGTRLTVL.

The V gene is TRBV11-2, the J gene TRBJ2-1, with D possibly matching TRBD2 (5 bases). This CDR3 has 18 residues. The V end lost 4 bases, the J end lost 0 bases, and 19 bases lay between the germline ends. Germline V lookup: CDR1 SGHAT, CDR2 FQNNGV. CDR3 region: CASSSLGLADSSYNEQFF. CDR3 nucleotides: TGTGCCAGCAGCTCGCTAGGGCTAGCCGATAGCTCCTACAATGAGCAGTTCTTC.

The rearrangement uses TRBV6-1 and TRBJ2-3; 8 positions agree with TRBD2. V gave up 0 bases and J gave up 2 bases; unmatched junction bases: 1. This CDR3 spans 15 amino acids. Germline values: CDR1 MNHNS, CDR2 SASEGT. CDR3 nucleotide sequence: TGTGCCAGCAGTGAAGCGACTAGCGTCACAGATACGCAGTATTTT. Translating it yields CASSEATSVTDTQYF.

This sequence joins TRBV15 and TRBJ1-4, with D unclear. Germline V gene sequence: CDR1 LNHNV, CDR2 YYDKDF (reference sequence). The CDR3 has 13 amino acids. Trimming removed 0 bases from V and 8 bases from J, with 7 bases in between. Here the CDR3 DNA reads TGTGCCACCAGCAGAGACCGGAAGGAAAAACTGTTTTTT. It specifies CATSRDRKEKLFF.

A few counts support this clone. J is TRBJ2-5 and V is TRBV18, with TRBD2 matching over 9 bases. V lost 2 bases and J lost 3; bases outside the gene matches: 4. In germline, CDR1 is KGHSH, CDR2 LQKENI. CDR3 length equals 15 residues. Here the CDR3 DNA reads TGTGCCAGCTCACCAGCGGGAGGGCTGAAAGAGACCCAGTACTTC. Translating gives CASSPAGGLKETQYF. The full variable domain, rest sourced from reference TRBV18 and TRBJ2-5, is NAGVMQNPRHLVRRRGQEARLRCSPMKGHSHVYWYRQLPEEGLKFMVYLQKENIIDESGMPKERFSAEFPKEGPSILRIQQVVRGDSAAYFCASSPAGGLKETQYFGPGTRLLVL.

The chain carries TRBV3-1 (or the pseudogene TRBV3-2) and TRBJ2-7, with a weak D call TRBD1 (6 bases). Trimming shortened V by 1 base and J by 4 bases, and 14 bases separated the two germline ends. The CDR3 totals 15 residues. Germline CDR1 LGHDT, CDR2 YNNKEL (reference sequence). Written as DNA, the CDR3 is TGTGCCAGCAGCCAAGGTTCACAGGGAACATACGAGCAGTACTTC. Translating gives CASSQGSQGTYEQYF.

The chain has TRBV6-5 and TRBJ2-3; D not resolved. This CDR3 is built from 14 residues. CDR1 is MNHEY and CDR2 is SVGAGI in the germline V gene. The V gene lost 2 bases and the J gene lost 2 bases, with 8 bases spanning the gap. This CDR3 reads CASSYSPSTDTQYF. Here the CDR3 DNA reads TGTGCCAGCAGTTACAGTCCCTCCACAGATACGCAGTATTTT.

This clone came up once. Written as DNA, the CDR3 is TGTGCCAGCAGCGCCGGACTAGATCGCAATGAGCAGTTCTTC. Its protein is CASSAGLDRNEQFF. The rearrangement links TRBV11-2 to TRBJ2-1; 7 bases align to TRBD2. Germline lookup yields CDR1 SGHAT and CDR2 FQNNGV. Unmatched junction bases numbered 7, after V lost 5 bases and J lost 6 bases. The CDR3 runs to 14 residues. The whole variable domain, remainder taken from reference TRBV11-2 and TRBJ2-1, is EAGVAQSPRYKIIEKRQSVAFWCNPISGHATLYWYQQILGQGPKLLIQFQNNGVVDDSQLPKDRFSAERLKGVDSTLKIQPAKLEDSAVYLCASSAGLDRNEQFFGPGTRLTVL.